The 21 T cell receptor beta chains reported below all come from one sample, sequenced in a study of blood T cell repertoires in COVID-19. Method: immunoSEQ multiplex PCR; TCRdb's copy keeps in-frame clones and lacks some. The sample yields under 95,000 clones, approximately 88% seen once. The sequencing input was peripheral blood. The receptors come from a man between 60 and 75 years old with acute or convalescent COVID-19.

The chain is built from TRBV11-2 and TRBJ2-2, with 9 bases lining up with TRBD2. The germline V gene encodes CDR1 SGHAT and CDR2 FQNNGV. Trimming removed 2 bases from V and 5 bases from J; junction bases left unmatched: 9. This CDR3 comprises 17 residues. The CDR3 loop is CASSLIYAGGPTGELFF. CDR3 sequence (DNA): TGTGCCAGCAGCTTAATTTATGCGGGGGGGCCGACCGGGGAGCTGTTTTTT.

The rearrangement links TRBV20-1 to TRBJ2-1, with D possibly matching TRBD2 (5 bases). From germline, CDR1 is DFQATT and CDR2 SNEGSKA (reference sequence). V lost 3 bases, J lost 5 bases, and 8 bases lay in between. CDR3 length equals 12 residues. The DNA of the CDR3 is TGCAGTGCTAGTCGGGAAAACAATGAGCAGTTCTTC. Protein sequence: CSASRENNEQFF.

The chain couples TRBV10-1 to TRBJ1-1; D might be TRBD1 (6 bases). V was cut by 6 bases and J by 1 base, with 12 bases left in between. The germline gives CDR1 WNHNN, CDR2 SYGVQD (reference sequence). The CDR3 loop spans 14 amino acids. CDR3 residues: CASREQGSNTEAFF. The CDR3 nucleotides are TGCGCCAGCAGAGAACAGGGTTCGAACACTGAAGCTTTCTTT.

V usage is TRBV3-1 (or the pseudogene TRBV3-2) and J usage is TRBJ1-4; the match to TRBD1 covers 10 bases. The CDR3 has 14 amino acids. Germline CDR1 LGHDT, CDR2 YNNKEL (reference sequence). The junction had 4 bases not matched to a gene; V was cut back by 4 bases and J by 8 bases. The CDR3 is CASSPLTGGEKLFF. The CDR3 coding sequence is TGTGCCAGCAGCCCCCTGACAGGGGGCGAAAAACTGTTTTTT.

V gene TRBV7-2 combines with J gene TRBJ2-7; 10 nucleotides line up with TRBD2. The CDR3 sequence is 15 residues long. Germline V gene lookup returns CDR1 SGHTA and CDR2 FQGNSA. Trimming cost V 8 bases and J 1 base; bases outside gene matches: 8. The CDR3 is CASLRASGGSYEQYF. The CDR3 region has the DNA TGTGCCAGCCTAAGGGCTAGCGGGGGATCCTACGAGCAGTACTTC.

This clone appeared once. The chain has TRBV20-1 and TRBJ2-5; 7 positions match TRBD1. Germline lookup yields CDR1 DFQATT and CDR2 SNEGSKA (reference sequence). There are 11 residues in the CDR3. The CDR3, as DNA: TGCAGCCCGACAGGGCAAGAGACCCAGTACTTC. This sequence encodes CSPTGQETQYF.

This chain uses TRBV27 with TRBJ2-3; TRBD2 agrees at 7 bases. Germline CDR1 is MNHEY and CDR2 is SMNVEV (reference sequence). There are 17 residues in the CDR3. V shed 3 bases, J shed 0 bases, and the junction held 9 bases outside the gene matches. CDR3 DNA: TGTGCCAGCAGTTTTCAGCGGGGCCGATATAGCACAGATACGCAGTATTTT. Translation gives CASSFQRGRYSTDTQYF.

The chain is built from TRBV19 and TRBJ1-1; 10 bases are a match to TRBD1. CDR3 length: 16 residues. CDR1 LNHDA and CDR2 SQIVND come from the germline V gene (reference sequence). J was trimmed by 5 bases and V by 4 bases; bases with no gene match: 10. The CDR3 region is CASSTLIGQGVTEAFF. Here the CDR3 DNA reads TGTGCCAGTAGTACCCTCATCGGACAGGGGGTAACTGAAGCTTTCTTT. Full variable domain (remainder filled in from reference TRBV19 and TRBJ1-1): DGGITQSPKYLFRKEGQNVTLSCEQNLNHDAMYWYRQDPGQGLRLIYYSQIVNDFQKGDIAEGYSVSREKKESFPLTVTSAQKNPTAFYLCASSTLIGQGVTEAFFGQGTRLTVV.

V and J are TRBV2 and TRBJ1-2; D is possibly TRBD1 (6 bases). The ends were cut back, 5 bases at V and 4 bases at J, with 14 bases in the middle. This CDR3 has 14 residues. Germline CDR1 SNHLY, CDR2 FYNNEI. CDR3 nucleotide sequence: TGTGCCAGCAGTAATCCAGGGGTGCGCTATGGCTACACCTTC. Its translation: CASSNPGVRYGYTF.

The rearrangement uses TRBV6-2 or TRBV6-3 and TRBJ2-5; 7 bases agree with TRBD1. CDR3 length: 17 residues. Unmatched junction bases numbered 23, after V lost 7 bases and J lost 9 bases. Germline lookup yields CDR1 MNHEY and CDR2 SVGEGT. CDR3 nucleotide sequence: TGTGCCAGCACCCCGATCGGGGACAGACCAAGAGATTCGGCCCAGTACTTC. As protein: CASTPIGDRPRDSAQYF.

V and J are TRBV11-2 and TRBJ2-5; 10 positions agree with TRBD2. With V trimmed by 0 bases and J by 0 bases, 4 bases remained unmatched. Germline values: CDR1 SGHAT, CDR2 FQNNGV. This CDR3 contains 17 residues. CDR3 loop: CASSLELAGLNQETQYF. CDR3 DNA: TGTGCCAGCAGCTTAGAACTAGCGGGGCTAAACCAAGAGACCCAGTACTTC.

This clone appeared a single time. This CDR3 is CASSLSSQGFSGAKNIQYF. Written as DNA, the CDR3 is TGTGCCAGCAGTTTATCGAGCCAGGGGTTTAGTGGAGCCAAAAACATTCAGTACTTC. The rearrangement uses TRBV27 and TRBJ2-4, with D possibly being TRBD1 (6 bases). The V and J ends lost 0 bases and 0 bases respectively, with 18 bases between them. Germline lookup yields CDR1 MNHEY and CDR2 SMNVEV (reference sequence). The CDR3 is 19 amino acids.

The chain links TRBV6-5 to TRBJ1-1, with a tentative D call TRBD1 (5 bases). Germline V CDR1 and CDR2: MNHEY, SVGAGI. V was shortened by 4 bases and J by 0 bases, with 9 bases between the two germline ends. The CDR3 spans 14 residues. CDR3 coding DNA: TGTGCCAGCAGTTCGACAGTTATGAACACTGAAGCTTTCTTT. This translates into CASSSTVMNTEAFF.

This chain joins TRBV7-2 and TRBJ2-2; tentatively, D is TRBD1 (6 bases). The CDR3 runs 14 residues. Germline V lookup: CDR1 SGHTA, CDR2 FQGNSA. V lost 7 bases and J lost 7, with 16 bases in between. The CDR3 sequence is CASNYARGGGELFF. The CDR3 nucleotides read TGTGCCAGCAACTATGCCAGGGGCGGCGGGGAGCTGTTTTTT.

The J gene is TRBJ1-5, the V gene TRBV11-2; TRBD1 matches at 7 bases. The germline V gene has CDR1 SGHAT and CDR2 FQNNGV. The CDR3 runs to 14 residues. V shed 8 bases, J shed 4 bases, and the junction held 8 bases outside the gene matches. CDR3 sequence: CASAAGTANQPQHF. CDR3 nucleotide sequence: TGTGCCAGCGCTGCCGGGACAGCTAATCAGCCCCAGCATTTT.

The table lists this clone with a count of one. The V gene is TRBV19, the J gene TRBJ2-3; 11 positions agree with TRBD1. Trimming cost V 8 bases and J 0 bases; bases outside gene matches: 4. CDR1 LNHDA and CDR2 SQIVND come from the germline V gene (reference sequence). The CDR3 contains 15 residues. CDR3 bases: TGTGCCAGTGGGGACAGGGGGATGAGCACAGATACGCAGTATTTT. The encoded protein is CASGDRGMSTDTQYF.

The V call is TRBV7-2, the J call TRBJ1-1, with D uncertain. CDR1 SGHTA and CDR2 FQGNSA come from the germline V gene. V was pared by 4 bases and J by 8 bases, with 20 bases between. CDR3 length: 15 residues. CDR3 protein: CASSSRRAGDPEAFF. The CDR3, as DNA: TGTGCCAGCAGCTCCCGTAGGGCGGGAGACCCGGAAGCTTTCTTT.

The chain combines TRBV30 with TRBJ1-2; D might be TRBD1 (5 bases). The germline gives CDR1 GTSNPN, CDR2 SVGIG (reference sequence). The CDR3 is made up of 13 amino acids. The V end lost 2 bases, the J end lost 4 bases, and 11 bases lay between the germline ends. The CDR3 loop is CAWSPGGSYGYTF. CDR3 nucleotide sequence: TGTGCCTGGAGTCCCGGGGGGTCCTATGGCTACACCTTC.

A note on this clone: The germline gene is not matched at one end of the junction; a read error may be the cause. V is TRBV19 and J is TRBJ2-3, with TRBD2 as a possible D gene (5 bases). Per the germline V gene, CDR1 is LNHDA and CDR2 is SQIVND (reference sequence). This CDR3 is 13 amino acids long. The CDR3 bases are TGTGCCAGTAGTCTAGAGAGGGCAGATACGCAGTATTTT. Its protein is CASSLERADTQYF. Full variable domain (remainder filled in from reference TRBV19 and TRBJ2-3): DGGITQSPKYLFRKEGQNVTLSCEQNLNHDAMYWYRQDPGQGLRLIYYSQIVNDFQKGDIAEGYSVSREKKESFPLTVTSAQKNPTAFYLCASSLERADTQYFGPGTRLTVL.

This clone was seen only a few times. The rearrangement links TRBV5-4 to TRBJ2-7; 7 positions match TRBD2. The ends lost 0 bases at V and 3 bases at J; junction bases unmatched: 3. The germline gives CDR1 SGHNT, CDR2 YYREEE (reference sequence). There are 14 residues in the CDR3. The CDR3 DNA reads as TGTGCCAGCAGCTTGGAGGGAGGGAGCTACGAGCAGTACTTC. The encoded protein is CASSLEGGSYEQYF.

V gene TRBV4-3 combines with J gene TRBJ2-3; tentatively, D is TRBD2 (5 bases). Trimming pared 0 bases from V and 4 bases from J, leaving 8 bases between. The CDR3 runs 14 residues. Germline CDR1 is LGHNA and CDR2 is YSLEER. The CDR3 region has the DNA TGCGCCAGCAGCCAAGATAGAGGGTCAGATACGCAGTATTTT. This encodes CASSQDRGSDTQYF.